The rows below give T cell receptor beta chains drawn from one sample of a study of OX40 agonist ivuxolimab in advanced cancers. TCRdb keeps only in-frame clones here, not all; method: immunoSEQ multiplex PCR. This sample has tens of thousands of clones, with under 85% found just once. This specimen consisted of CD4+ or CD8+ T cells sorted from blood, obtained in a trial of the OX40 agonist ivuxolimab. The source is an adult with an advanced solid tumor such as melanoma, head and neck, liver or kidney cancer. Each CDR3 is given with its conserved first and last residue. The order of the fields is clone size, V gene, J gene, D gene, CDR3 DNA, CDR3 protein. D genes are given only for firm matches. Rows give clone size only sometimes, using once, few, many, or a class for an expanded clone.

clone size: once
V gene: TRBV28
J gene: TRBJ2-7
D gene: TRBD2
CDR3 DNA: TGTGCCAGCAGGGGCGGGAGCTCCTACGAGCAGTACTTC
CDR3 protein: CASRGGSSYEQYF

clone size: .
V gene: TRBV28
J gene: TRBJ2-3
D gene: TRBD2
CDR3 DNA: TGTGCCAGCAGTTTAGGCGGGAGGGCCGTAACAGATACGCAGTATTTT
CDR3 protein: CASSLGGRAVTDTQYF

clone size: .
V gene: TRBV4-2
J gene: TRBJ2-2
D gene: TRBD2
CDR3 DNA: TGTGCCAGCAGCCATGCTAGACTAGCGGGAGGAGCTGTGGAGCTGTTTTTT
CDR3 protein: CASSHARLAGGAVELFF

clone size: .
V gene: TRBV15
J gene: TRBJ2-7
D gene: TRBD2
CDR3 DNA: TGTGCCACCAGCAGAGTTACTAGCGCCGGCGAGCAGTACTTC
CDR3 protein: CATSRVTSAGEQYF

clone size: .
V gene: TRBV9
J gene: TRBJ2-7
D gene: .
CDR3 DNA: TGTGCCAGCAGCGTAGGAGACAGGCCCTACGAGCAGTACTTC
CDR3 protein: CASSVGDRPYEQYF

clone size: .
V gene: TRBV6-1
J gene: TRBJ2-5
D gene: .
CDR3 DNA: TGTGCCAGCAGTGAAGCGGCGAGGCAGGTTGCCCAAGAGACCCAGTACTTC
CDR3 protein: CASSEAARQVAQETQYF

clone size: once
V gene: TRBV6-5
J gene: TRBJ1-2
D gene: .
CDR3 DNA: TGTGCCAGCACCACAACCCTGGAGCAGGGCCATGGCTACACCTTC
CDR3 protein: CASTTTLEQGHGYTF

clone size: .
V gene: TRBV18
J gene: TRBJ1-2
D gene: .
CDR3 DNA: TGTGCCAGCTCACCATCGGAGTCCAACTATGGCTACACCTTC
CDR3 protein: CASSPSESNYGYTF

clone size: .
V gene: TRBV6-1
J gene: TRBJ2-7
D gene: .
CDR3 DNA: TGTGCCAGTACTAAAAGTCTTGAGTACGAGCAGTACTTC
CDR3 protein: CASTKSLEYEQYF

clone size: .
V gene: TRBV27
J gene: TRBJ2-7
D gene: TRBD2
CDR3 DNA: TGTGCCAGCAGTTTAAGAGCGGGAGGCCCGGCCTACGAGCAGTACTTC
CDR3 protein: CASSLRAGGPAYEQYF

clone size: .
V gene: TRBV6-6
J gene: TRBJ1-1
D gene: .
CDR3 DNA: TGTGCCAGAGGGAGGAACACTGAAGCTTTCTTT
CDR3 protein: CARGRNTEAFF

clone size: .
V gene: TRBV11-2
J gene: TRBJ2-5
D gene: TRBD1
CDR3 DNA: TGTGCCAGCAGTGGACAGGGGGGTTGGGAGACCCAGTACTTC
CDR3 protein: CASSGQGGWETQYF

clone size: .
V gene: TRBV5-1
J gene: TRBJ1-4
D gene: TRBD1
CDR3 DNA: TGCGCCAGCAGCTTGGGTGGGACAGGGGATGAAAAACTGTTTTTT
CDR3 protein: CASSLGGTGDEKLFF

clone size: few
V gene: TRBV11-2
J gene: TRBJ2-1
D gene: .
CDR3 DNA: TGTGCCAGCAGCCCCGGGACCGTCGGGGAGCAGTTCTTC
CDR3 protein: CASSPGTVGEQFF

clone size: .
V gene: TRBV4-1
J gene: TRBJ2-7
D gene: TRBD1
CDR3 DNA: TGCGCCAGCAGCCTTGGGACAGGGGTTTTGTACGAGCAGTACTTC
CDR3 protein: CASSLGTGVLYEQYF

clone size: .
V gene: TRBV5-1
J gene: TRBJ2-1
D gene: TRBD1
CDR3 DNA: TGCGCCAGCAGCTTGCTACAGGGGTACAATGAGCAGTTCTTC
CDR3 protein: CASSLLQGYNEQFF

clone size: .
V gene: TRBV10-1
J gene: TRBJ2-5
D gene: .
CDR3 DNA: TGCGCCAACGACCAGGGTCAAGAGACCCAGTACTTC
CDR3 protein: CANDQGQETQYF

clone size: .
V gene: TRBV10-3
J gene: TRBJ2-5
D gene: .
CDR3 DNA: TGTGCCATCAGTCCCGGGGCAGAGCAGTACTTC
CDR3 protein: CAISPGAEQYF

clone size: .
V gene: TRBV28
J gene: TRBJ2-5
D gene: TRBD1
CDR3 DNA: TGTGCCAGCAGACCGACAGGGGGAGAGACCCAGTACTTC
CDR3 protein: CASRPTGGETQYF

clone size: .
V gene: TRBV7-8
J gene: TRBJ2-2
D gene: .
CDR3 DNA: TGTGCCAGCCGCCCGAGGGGCGGAGTTCACGGGGACCTCACCGGGGAGCTGTTTTTT
CDR3 protein: CASRPRGGVHGDLTGELFF

clone size: .
V gene: TRBV18
J gene: TRBJ1-1
D gene: .
CDR3 DNA: TGTGCCAGCTCACCACCTACTGATCTATCCATGAACACTGAAGCTTTCTTT
CDR3 protein: CASSPPTDLSMNTEAFF

clone size: .
V gene: TRBV28
J gene: TRBJ2-5
D gene: .
CDR3 DNA: TGTGCCAGCAGTTTACCTACTGGATTACAAGAGACCCAGTACTTC
CDR3 protein: CASSLPTGLQETQYF

clone size: .
V gene: TRBV6-1
J gene: TRBJ2-3
D gene: TRBD1
CDR3 DNA: TGTGCCAGCGTCCGGGACAGGGGCGCAGATACGCAGTATTTT
CDR3 protein: CASVRDRGADTQYF

clone size: .
V gene: TRBV2
J gene: TRBJ2-7
D gene: .
CDR3 DNA: TGTGCCAGCAGGCTGAGAGGGAACGAGCAGTACTTC
CDR3 protein: CASRLRGNEQYF

clone size: few
V gene: TRBV28
J gene: TRBJ1-1
D gene: .
CDR3 DNA: TGTGCCGTAGAAGGGTATGGGAACACTGAAGCTTTCTTT
CDR3 protein: CAVEGYGNTEAFF

clone size: .
V gene: TRBV11-2
J gene: TRBJ2-1
D gene: .
CDR3 DNA: TGTGCCAGCAGCTTAGCTCTAGCCTACAATGAGCAGTTCTTC
CDR3 protein: CASSLALAYNEQFF

clone size: .
V gene: TRBV7-9
J gene: TRBJ2-7
D gene: TRBD2
CDR3 DNA: TGTGCCAGCAGCCCGGGGGGCTACGAGCAGTACTTC
CDR3 protein: CASSPGGYEQYF

clone size: .
V gene: TRBV19
J gene: TRBJ2-3
D gene: TRBD1
CDR3 DNA: TGTGCCAGTAGTGGACCGGGACAGGGTACAGATACGCAGTATTTT
CDR3 protein: CASSGPGQGTDTQYF

clone size: .
V gene: TRBV18
J gene: TRBJ1-3
D gene: .
CDR3 DNA: TGTGCCAGCTCCCAAGGGGACTCTGGAAACACCATATATTTT
CDR3 protein: CASSQGDSGNTIYF

clone size: .
V gene: TRBV7-8
J gene: TRBJ2-4
D gene: .
CDR3 DNA: TGTGCCAGCAGCCCCTCTAGGGGAACAGTGATACCCCTAGCCAAAAACATTCAGTACTTC
CDR3 protein: CASSPSRGTVIPLAKNIQYF

clone size: .
V gene: TRBV10-1
J gene: TRBJ2-5
D gene: .
CDR3 DNA: TGCGCCAGCAGTGAGTCGAGGGCTGGGAGTGGAGAGACCCAGTACTTC
CDR3 protein: CASSESRAGSGETQYF

clone size: .
V gene: TRBV7-3
J gene: TRBJ2-7
D gene: TRBD1
CDR3 DNA: TGTGCCAGCGCCACAGGGGGCCGAAGATACGAGCAGTACTTC
CDR3 protein: CASATGGRRYEQYF

clone size: once
V gene: TRBV30
J gene: TRBJ2-7
D gene: TRBD2
CDR3 DNA: TGTGCCTGGAGCCCCACGGGAGGGAACAACGAGCAGTACTTC
CDR3 protein: CAWSPTGGNNEQYF

clone size: once
V gene: TRBV7-9
J gene: TRBJ1-1
D gene: .
CDR3 DNA: TGTGCCAGCAGCTCAGACGGGGTAGCTTTCTTT
CDR3 protein: CASSSDGVAFF

clone size: .
V gene: TRBV23-1
J gene: TRBJ2-3
D gene: TRBD1
CDR3 DNA: TGCGCCAGCAGTCACCGCGGACAGGGAACAGATACGCAGTATTTT
CDR3 protein: CASSHRGQGTDTQYF

clone size: .
V gene: TRBV30
J gene: TRBJ2-5
D gene: TRBD2
CDR3 DNA: TGTGCCTGGAGTCCTGGACTAGCGGAAGAGACCCAGTACTTC
CDR3 protein: CAWSPGLAEETQYF

clone size: .
V gene: TRBV27
J gene: TRBJ2-1
D gene: .
CDR3 DNA: TGTGCCAGCAGTGGGCGTATGGGCGGAAGCTCCTACAATGAGCAGTTCTTC
CDR3 protein: CASSGRMGGSSYNEQFF

clone size: .
V gene: TRBV7-9
J gene: TRBJ1-4
D gene: .
CDR3 DNA: TGTGCCAGCAGCCTAACACCGGGACAAGCTAATGAAAAACTGTTTTTT
CDR3 protein: CASSLTPGQANEKLFF

clone size: .
V gene: TRBV19
J gene: TRBJ1-1
D gene: .
CDR3 DNA: TGTGCCAGTTCCGCCGGGAGACTCACTGAAGCTTTCTTT
CDR3 protein: CASSAGRLTEAFF

clone size: .
V gene: TRBV14
J gene: TRBJ2-7
D gene: .
CDR3 DNA: TGTGCCAGCAGCCCGAACCGGGGGGCAGACGCCTACGAGCAGTACTTC
CDR3 protein: CASSPNRGADAYEQYF

clone size: few
V gene: TRBV4-1
J gene: TRBJ2-7
D gene: .
CDR3 DNA: TGCGCCAGCAGCCCCCCCGGAACCTACGAGCAGTACTTC
CDR3 protein: CASSPPGTYEQYF

clone size: once
V gene: TRBV11-3
J gene: TRBJ2-7
D gene: TRBD2
CDR3 DNA: TGTGCCAGCAGCCCCGGGGGAGGGGAGAAGTACTTC
CDR3 protein: CASSPGGGEKYF

clone size: .
V gene: TRBV18
J gene: TRBJ2-1
D gene: .
CDR3 DNA: TGTGCCAGCTCAGCCCGAGCCGAGGATGAGCAGTTCTTC
CDR3 protein: CASSARAEDEQFF

clone size: .
V gene: TRBV11-2
J gene: TRBJ2-7
D gene: TRBD1
CDR3 DNA: TGTGCCAGCCGCAATGGACAGGGTGTAAACGAGCAGTACTTC
CDR3 protein: CASRNGQGVNEQYF

clone size: .
V gene: TRBV5-1
J gene: TRBJ1-2
D gene: TRBD1
CDR3 DNA: TGCGCCAGCAGCCCCGGACAGGGCAGTGGCTACACCTTC
CDR3 protein: CASSPGQGSGYTF

clone size: .
V gene: TRBV5-1
J gene: TRBJ2-2
D gene: TRBD2
CDR3 DNA: TGCGCCAGCAGCTTCGGACTAGCGGGCGCCGGGGAGCTGTTTTTT
CDR3 protein: CASSFGLAGAGELFF

clone size: .
V gene: TRBV4-3
J gene: TRBJ2-6
D gene: .
CDR3 DNA: TGCGCCAGCAGCCAAGATCGAATTGCAGGCTCTGGGGCCAACGTCCTGACTTTC
CDR3 protein: CASSQDRIAGSGANVLTF